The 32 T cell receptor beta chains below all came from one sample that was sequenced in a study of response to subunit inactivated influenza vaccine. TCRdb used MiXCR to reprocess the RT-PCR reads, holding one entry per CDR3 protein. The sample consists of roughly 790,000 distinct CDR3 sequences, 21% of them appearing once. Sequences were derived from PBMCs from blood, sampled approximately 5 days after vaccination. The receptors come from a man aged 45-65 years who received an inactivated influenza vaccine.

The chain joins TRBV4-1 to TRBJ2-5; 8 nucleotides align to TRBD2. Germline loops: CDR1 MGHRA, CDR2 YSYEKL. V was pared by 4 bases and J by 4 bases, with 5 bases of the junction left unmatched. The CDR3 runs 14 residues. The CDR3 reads CASSPGLGVETQYF. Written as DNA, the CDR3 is TGCGCCAGCAGCCCGGGACTAGGAGTAGAGACCCAGTACTTC.

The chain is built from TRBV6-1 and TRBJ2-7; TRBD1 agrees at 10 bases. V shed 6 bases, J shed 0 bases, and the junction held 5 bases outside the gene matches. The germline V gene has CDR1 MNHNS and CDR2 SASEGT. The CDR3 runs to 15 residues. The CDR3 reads CASRFRDRGSYEQYF. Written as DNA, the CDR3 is TGTGCCAGCAGATTCCGGGACAGGGGCTCCTACGAGCAGTACTTC.

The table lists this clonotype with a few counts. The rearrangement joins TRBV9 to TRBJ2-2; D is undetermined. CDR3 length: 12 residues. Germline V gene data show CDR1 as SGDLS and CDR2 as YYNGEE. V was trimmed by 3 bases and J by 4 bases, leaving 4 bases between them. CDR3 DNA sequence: TGTGCCAGCAGCGGGAGCACCGGGGAGCTGTTTTTT. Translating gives CASSGSTGELFF.

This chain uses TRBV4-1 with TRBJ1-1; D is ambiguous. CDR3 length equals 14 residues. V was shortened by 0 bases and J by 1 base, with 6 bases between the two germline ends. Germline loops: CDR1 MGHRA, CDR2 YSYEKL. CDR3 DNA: TGCGCCAGCAGCCAAGAAGGCAGGAACACTGAAGCTTTCTTT. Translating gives CASSQEGRNTEAFF.

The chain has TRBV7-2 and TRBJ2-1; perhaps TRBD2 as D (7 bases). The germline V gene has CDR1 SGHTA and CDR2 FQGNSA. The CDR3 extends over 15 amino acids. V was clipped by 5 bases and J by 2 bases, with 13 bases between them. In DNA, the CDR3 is TGTGCCAGCAGCCCGGTGGGGGGGCCCTACAATGAGCAGTTCTTC. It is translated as CASSPVGGPYNEQFF.

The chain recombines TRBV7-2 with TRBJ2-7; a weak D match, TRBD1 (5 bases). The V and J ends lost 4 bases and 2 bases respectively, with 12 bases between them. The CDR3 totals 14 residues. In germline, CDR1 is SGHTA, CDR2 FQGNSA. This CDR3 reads CASSSTVAAYEQYF. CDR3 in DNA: TGTGCCAGCAGCTCGACAGTGGCGGCCTACGAGCAGTACTTC.

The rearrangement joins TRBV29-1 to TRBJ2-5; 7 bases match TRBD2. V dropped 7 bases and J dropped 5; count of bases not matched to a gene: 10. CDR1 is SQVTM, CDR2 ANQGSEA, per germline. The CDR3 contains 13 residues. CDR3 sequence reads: CSGGGSWGETQYF. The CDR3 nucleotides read TGCAGCGGCGGCGGGAGTTGGGGGGAGACCCAGTACTTC.

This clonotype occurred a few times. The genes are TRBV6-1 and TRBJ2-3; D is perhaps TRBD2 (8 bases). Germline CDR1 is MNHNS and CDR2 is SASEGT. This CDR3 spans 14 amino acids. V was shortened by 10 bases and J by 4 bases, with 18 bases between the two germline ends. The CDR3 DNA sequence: TGTGCCACGAAGACGGGAGGGGGCCCAGATACGCAGTATTTT. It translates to CATKTGGGPDTQYF.

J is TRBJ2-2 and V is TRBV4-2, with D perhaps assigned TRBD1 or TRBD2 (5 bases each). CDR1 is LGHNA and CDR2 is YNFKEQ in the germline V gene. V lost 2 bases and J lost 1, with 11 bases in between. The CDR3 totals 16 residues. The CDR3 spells CASSQPPGGNTGELFF. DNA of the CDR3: TGTGCCAGCAGCCAACCGCCTGGGGGGAACACCGGGGAGCTGTTTTTT.

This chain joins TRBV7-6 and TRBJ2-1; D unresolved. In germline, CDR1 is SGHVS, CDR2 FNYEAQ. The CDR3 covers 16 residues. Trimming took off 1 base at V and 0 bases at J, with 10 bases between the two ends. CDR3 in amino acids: CASSLVGLSSYNEQFF. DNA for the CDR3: TGTGCCAGCAGCTTAGTGGGCTTGAGCTCCTACAATGAGCAGTTCTTC.

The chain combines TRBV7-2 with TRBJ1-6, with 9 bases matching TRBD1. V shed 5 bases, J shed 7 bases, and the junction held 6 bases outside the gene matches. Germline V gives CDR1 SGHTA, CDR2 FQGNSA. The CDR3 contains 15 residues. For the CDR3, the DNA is TGTGCCAGCAGCGTGGGACAGGGATTGAATTCACCCCTCCACTTT. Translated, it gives CASSVGQGLNSPLHF.

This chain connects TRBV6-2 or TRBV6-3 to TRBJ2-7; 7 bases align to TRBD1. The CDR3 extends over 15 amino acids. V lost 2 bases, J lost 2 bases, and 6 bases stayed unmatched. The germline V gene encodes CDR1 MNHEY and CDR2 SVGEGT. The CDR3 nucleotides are TGTGCCAGCAGTTACCCGACAGGGCCAGCCTACGAGCAGTACTTC. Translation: CASSYPTGPAYEQYF.

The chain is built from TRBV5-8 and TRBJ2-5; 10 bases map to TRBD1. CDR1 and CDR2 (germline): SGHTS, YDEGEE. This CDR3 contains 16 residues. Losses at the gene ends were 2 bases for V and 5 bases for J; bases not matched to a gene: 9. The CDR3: CASSLTRDRGTETQYF. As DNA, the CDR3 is TGTGCCAGCAGCTTAACTCGGGACAGGGGAACCGAGACCCAGTACTTC.

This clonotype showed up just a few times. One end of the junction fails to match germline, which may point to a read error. For the CDR3, the DNA is TGCAGTGCCAGAGGGGACCGAGACAATCAGCCCCAGCATTTT. This gives the protein CSARGDRDNQPQHF. V is TRBV20-1 and J is TRBJ1-5; perhaps TRBD1 as D (5 bases). The germline CDR1 and CDR2 sequences are DFQATT and SNEGSKA (reference sequence). The CDR3 length is 14 residues.

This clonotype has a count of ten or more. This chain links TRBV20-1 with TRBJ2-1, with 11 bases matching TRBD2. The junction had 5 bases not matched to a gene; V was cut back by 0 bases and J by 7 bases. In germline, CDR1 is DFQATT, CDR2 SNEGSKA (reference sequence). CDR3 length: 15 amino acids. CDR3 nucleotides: TGCAGTGCTAGAGATGGTAGACTAGCGGGGAATGAGCAGTTCTTC. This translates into CSARDGRLAGNEQFF.

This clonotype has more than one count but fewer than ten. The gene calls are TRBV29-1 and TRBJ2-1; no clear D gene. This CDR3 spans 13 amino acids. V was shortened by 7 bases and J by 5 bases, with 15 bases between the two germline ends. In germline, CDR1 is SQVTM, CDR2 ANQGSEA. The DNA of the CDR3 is TGCAGCGCCGAATCGGACCAAAACAATGAGCAGTTCTTC. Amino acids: CSAESDQNNEQFF.

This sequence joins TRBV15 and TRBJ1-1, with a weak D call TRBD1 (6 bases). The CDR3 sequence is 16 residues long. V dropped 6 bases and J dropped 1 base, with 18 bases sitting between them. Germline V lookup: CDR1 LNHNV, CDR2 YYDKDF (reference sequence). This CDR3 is CATRFRGARGNTEAFF. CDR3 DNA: TGTGCCACCAGATTTCGGGGGGCGCGGGGGAACACTGAAGCTTTCTTT.

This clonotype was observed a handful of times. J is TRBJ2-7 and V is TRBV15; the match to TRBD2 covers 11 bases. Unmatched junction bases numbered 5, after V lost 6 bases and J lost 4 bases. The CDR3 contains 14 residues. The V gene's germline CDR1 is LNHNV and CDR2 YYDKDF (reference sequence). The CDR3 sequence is CATSPGLAEYEQYF. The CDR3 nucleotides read TGTGCCACCAGTCCGGGACTAGCGGAGTACGAGCAGTACTTC. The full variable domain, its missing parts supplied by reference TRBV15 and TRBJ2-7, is DAMVIQNPRYQVTQFGKPVTLSCSQTLNHNVMYWYQQKSSQAPKLLFHYYDKDFNNEADTPDNFQSRRPNTSFCFLDIRSPGLGDTAMYLCATSPGLAEYEQYFGPGTRLTVT.

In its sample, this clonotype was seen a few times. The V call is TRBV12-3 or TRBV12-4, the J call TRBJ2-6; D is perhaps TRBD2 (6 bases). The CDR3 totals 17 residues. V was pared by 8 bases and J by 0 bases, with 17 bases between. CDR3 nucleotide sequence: TGTGCCAGCGCACCGGGACTCATGTCCTCTGGGGCCAACGTCCTGACTTTC. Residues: CASAPGLMSSGANVLTF.

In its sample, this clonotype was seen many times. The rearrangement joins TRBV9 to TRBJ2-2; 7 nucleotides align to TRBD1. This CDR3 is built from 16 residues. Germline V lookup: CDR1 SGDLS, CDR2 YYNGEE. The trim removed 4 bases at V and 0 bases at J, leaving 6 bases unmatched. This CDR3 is CASSLSGTANTGELFF. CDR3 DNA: TGTGCCAGCAGCCTCTCCGGGACAGCGAACACCGGGGAGCTGTTTTTT.

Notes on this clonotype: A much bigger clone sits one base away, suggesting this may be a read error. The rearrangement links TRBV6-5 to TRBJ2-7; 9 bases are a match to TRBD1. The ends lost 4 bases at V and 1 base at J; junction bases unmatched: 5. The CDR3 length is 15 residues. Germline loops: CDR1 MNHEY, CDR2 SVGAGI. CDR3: CASSSSGTGSYEQYF. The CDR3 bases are TGTGCCAGCAGTTCCTCCGGGACAGGGTCCTACGAGCAGTACTTC.

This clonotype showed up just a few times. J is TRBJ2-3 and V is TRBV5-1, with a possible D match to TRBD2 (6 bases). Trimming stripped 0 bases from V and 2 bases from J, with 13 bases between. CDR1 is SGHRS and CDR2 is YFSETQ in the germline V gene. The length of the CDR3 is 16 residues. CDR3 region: CASSLAMGLFTDTQYF. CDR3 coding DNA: TGCGCCAGCAGCTTGGCCATGGGACTCTTCACAGATACGCAGTATTTT.

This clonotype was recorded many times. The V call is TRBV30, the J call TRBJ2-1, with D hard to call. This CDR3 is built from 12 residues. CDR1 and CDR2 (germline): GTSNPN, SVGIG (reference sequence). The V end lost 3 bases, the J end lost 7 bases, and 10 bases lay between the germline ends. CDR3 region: CAWRGFVNEQFF. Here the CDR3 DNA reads TGTGCCTGGAGAGGCTTTGTTAATGAGCAGTTCTTC.

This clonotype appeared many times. CDR3 nucleotides: TGCGCCAGCAGCTTTGAAGCAGCAAATTCACCCCTCCACTTT. This codes for CASSFEAANSPLHF. The gene calls are TRBV5-1 and TRBJ1-6; no definite D call. The germline CDR1 and CDR2 sequences are SGHRS and YFSETQ. There are 14 residues in the CDR3. The germline V and J ends were trimmed by 2 bases and 7 bases, with 10 bases remaining between them.

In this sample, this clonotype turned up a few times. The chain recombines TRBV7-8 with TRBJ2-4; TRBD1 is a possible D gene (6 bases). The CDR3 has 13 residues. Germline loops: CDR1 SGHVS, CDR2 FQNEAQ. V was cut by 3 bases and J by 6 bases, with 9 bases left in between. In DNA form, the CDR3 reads TGTGCCAGCAGCTTGGGGACAAGAAACATTCAGTACTTC. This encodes CASSLGTRNIQYF.

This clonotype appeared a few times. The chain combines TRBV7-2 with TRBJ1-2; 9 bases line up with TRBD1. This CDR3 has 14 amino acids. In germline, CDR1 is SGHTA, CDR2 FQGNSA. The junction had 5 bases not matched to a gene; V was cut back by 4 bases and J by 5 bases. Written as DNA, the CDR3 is TGTGCCAGCAGCTCGGGACAGGGCCCATATGGCTACACCTTC. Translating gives CASSSGQGPYGYTF.

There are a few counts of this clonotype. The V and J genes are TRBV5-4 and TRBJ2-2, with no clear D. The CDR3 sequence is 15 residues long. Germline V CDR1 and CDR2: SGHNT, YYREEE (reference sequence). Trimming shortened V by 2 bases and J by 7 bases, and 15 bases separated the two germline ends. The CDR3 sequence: CASSLATGFVGELFF. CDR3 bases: TGTGCCAGCAGCTTAGCTACGGGTTTCGTCGGGGAGCTGTTTTTT.

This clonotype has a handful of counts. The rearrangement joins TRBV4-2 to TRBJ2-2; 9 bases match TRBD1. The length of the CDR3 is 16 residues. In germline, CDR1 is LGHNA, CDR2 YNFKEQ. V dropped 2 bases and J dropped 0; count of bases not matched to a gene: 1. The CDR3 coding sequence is TGTGCCAGCAGCCAATGGACAGGGGCGAACACCGGGGAGCTGTTTTTT. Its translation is CASSQWTGANTGELFF.

DNA of the CDR3: TGTGCCAGCAGTTTAGGCTTCGCCTATGGCTACACCTTC. Its translation is CASSLGFAYGYTF. The chain has TRBV12-3 or TRBV12-4 and TRBJ1-2; D gene unclear. The CDR3 consists of 13 residues. V lost 1 base to trimming and J lost 4 bases, with 7 bases between them.

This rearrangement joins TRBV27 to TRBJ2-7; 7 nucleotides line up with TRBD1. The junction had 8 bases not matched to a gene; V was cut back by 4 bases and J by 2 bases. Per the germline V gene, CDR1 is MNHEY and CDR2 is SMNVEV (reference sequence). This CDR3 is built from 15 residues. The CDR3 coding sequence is TGTGCCAGCAGTTCTCACAGGGGCCAGACCTACGAGCAGTACTTC. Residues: CASSSHRGQTYEQYF.

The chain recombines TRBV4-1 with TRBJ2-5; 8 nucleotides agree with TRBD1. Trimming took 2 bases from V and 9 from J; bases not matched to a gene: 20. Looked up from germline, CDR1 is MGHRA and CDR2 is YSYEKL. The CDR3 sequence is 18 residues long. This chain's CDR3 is CASSQTHFWDRPNGAQYF. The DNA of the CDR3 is TGCGCCAGCAGCCAAACCCACTTCTGGGACAGGCCCAACGGGGCCCAGTACTTC.

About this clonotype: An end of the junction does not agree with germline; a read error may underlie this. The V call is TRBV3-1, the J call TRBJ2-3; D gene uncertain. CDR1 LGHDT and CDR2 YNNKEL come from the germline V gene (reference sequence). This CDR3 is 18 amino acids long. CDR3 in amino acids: CARSSTATLHLGVDTQYF. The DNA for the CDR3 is TGTGCCCGCAGTTCTACAGCAACCCTACACCTTGGGGTGGATACGCAGTATTTT.